What follows are 3 T cell receptor beta chains derived from one specimen sequenced in a study of CD8 T cells in Susac syndrome. RNA in amounts of roughly 0.45 to 1 ug was reverse transcribed with random hexamers. Via MiXCR, TCRdb re-called the immunoSEQ multiplex PCR reads, giving one row per CDR3 protein. This sample has approximately 160,000 distinct CDR3 sequences, with around 90% found just once. Sequenced: CD4+ T cells from PBMCs. The receptors here all came from a human donor in good health.

J is TRBJ2-5 and V is TRBV7-2; 7 bases match TRBD1. Germline V gene lookup returns CDR1 SGHTA and CDR2 FQGNSA. Germline trimming cut 5 bases from V and 2 bases from J; bases unmatched to any gene: 8. The length of the CDR3 is 15 residues. The CDR3 sequence is CASSTRTGQQETQYF. Here the CDR3 DNA reads TGTGCCAGCAGCACCCGGACAGGACAACAAGAGACCCAGTACTTC.

The rearrangement links TRBV24-1 to TRBJ2-1; 10 bases align to TRBD1. J was trimmed by 3 bases and V by 6 bases; bases with no gene match: 4. CDR3 length: 15 amino acids. Germline values: CDR1 KGHDR, CDR2 SFDVKD. DNA for the CDR3: TGTGCCACCAGTAGGGGACAGGGGTTCTACAATGAGCAGTTCTTC. Protein: CATSRGQGFYNEQFF.

The chain employs TRBV7-8 and TRBJ1-1; 8 bases fit TRBD1. The CDR3 consists of 15 residues. The junction had 9 bases not matched to a gene; V was cut back by 5 bases and J by 4 bases. CDR1 SGHVS and CDR2 FQNEAQ come from the germline V gene. CDR3: CASSTPRQGLTEAFF. The CDR3 bases are TGTGCCAGCAGCACCCCTCGACAGGGGCTCACTGAAGCTTTCTTT.